This entry lists 5 T cell receptor beta chains sequenced from one sample in a study of blood T cell repertoires in COVID-19. Using immunoSEQ multiplex PCR, the repertoire was profiled, and TCRdb retains in-frame clones only, with some absent. Seen here are hundreds of thousands of clones, about 88% observed once, and the top ten hold 2% to 2.5%. Input material: peripheral blood. These receptors originate from a woman aged 40 to 50 who had recovered from COVID-19.

The chain links TRBV19 to TRBJ1-3; possible D gene TRBD1, 5 bases. CDR3 size: 13 residues. Germline V lookup: CDR1 LNHDA, CDR2 SQIVND (reference sequence). V shed 5 bases and J shed 1 base, with 6 bases lying between them. The CDR3 spells CASSAGSGNTIYF. The CDR3 bases are TGTGCCAGTAGTGCAGGGTCTGGAAACACCATATATTTT.

This rearrangement joins TRBV14 to TRBJ1-3; 7 nucleotides match TRBD1. Trimming at V came to 8 bases and at J to 0 bases, leaving 7 bases not matched to a gene. This CDR3 spans 15 amino acids. Germline values: CDR1 SGHDN, CDR2 FVKESK. CDR3 DNA sequence: TGTGCCAGCGCTCGGGACAGCCTCTCTGGAAACACCATATATTTT. It translates to CASARDSLSGNTIYF.

This rearrangement joins TRBV4-3 to TRBJ2-7, with 8 bases identical to TRBD1. CDR3 size: 18 residues. Trimming took 0 bases from V and 3 from J; bases not matched to a gene: 13. CDR1 is LGHNA and CDR2 is YSLEER in the germline V gene. CDR3 DNA sequence: TGCGCCAGCAGCCAAGAGACTCTTGGACAGGGCATACTCTACGAGCAGTACTTC. This encodes CASSQETLGQGILYEQYF.

This clone was recorded a few times. The rearrangement uses TRBV4-1 and TRBJ2-2, with 12 bases identical to TRBD2. The germline gives CDR1 MGHRA, CDR2 YSYEKL. Trimming at V came to 8 bases and at J to 0 bases, leaving 4 bases not matched to a gene. This CDR3 is built from 16 residues. The CDR3 sequence is CASGASGRANTGELFF. The CDR3 nucleotides are TGCGCCAGCGGAGCTAGCGGGAGGGCGAACACCGGGGAGCTGTTTTTT.

The chain recombines TRBV29-1 with TRBJ1-3; D call uncertain. The germline CDR1 and CDR2 sequences are SQVTM and ANQGSEA. Between the trimmed V and J ends, which lost 4 bases and 4 bases, there was a span of 11 bases. The CDR3 sequence is 13 residues long. This CDR3 is CSVVEDSGNTIYF. DNA for the CDR3: TGCAGCGTTGTCGAGGATTCCGGAAACACCATATATTTT.